The present TCR beta chain was sequenced within a study of T cell repertoires in cytomegalovirus infection. Study background: Public TCR beta signatures marked donors with CMV infection and the matching HLA. Points from the study as a whole: Ex vivo responses were dominated by HLA-C-restricted CMV-specific TCR beta clonotypes.

With 2 bases clipped from V and 5 bases from J, the junction kept 5 bases outside the gene matches. CDR3 size: 16 residues. TCRdb used MiXCR to reprocess the reads, holding one entry per CDR3 protein. Found here are around 450,000 distinct CDR3 sequences, about a third of them singletons; the top ten hold roughly 13%. This clonotype was detected a few times. The antigen remains undetermined. Material: PBMCs. The chain employs TRBV12-3 or TRBV12-4 and TRBJ2-3; 12 bases fit TRBD2. The TCR comes from a human donor in good health (CMV status not recorded). Some clones in this sample may be carry-over from other donors' samples. CDR3 nucleotides: TGTGCCAGCAGTTTAACTAGCGGGGGGCGAATAGATACGCAGTATTTT. Translated: CASSLTSGGRIDTQYF.